Below, 2 T cell receptor beta chains from the same sample are listed, as sequenced in a study of cytomegalovirus exposure and HLA in healthy donors. Using immunoSEQ multiplex PCR, the repertoire was profiled, and TCRdb retains in-frame clones only, with some absent. This sample yields about 130,000 clones, of which approximately 88% are seen a single time; about 2% belongs to the top ten. Sequencing was carried out using PBMCs. The receptors shown here come from a woman under 30 in good health and CMV-seronegative.

This clone has just one count. The CDR3 protein is CASSLEANTEAFF. CDR3 DNA sequence: TGTGCCAGCAGCTTAGAAGCGAACACTGAAGCTTTCTTT. V is TRBV11-2 and J is TRBJ1-1; D uncertain. Germline values: CDR1 SGHAT, CDR2 FQNNGV. The CDR3 consists of 13 residues. V lost 0 bases and J 1 base, leaving 3 bases between the germline ends.

Comment on this clone: Germline and junction disagree at one end, which may indicate a read error. This chain connects TRBV15 to TRBJ2-7; 10 bases agree with TRBD2. This CDR3 has 13 residues. CDR1 is LNHNV, CDR2 YYDKDF, per germline (reference sequence). CDR3 nucleotide sequence: TGTGCAACCAGGGCTAGCGGGAGTTACGAGCAGTACTTC. Translating gives CATRASGSYEQYF.